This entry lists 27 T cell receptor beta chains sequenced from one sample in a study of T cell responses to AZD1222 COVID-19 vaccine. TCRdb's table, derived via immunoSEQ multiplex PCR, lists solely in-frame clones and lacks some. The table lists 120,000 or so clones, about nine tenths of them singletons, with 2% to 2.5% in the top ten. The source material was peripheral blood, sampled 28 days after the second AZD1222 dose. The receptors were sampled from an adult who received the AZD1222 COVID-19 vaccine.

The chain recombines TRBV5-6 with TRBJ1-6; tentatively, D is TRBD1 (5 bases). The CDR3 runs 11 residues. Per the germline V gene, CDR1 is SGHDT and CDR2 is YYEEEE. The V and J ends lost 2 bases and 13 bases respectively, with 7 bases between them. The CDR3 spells CASSFRGPLHF. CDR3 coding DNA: TGTGCCAGCAGCTTTCGGGGGCCCCTCCACTTT.

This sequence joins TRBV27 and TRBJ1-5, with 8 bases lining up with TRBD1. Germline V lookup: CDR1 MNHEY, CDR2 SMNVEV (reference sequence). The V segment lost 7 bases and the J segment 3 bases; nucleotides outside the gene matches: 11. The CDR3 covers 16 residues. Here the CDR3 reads CASTALGQGDNQPQHF. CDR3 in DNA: TGTGCCAGCACCGCCCTAGGACAGGGCGACAATCAGCCCCAGCATTTT.

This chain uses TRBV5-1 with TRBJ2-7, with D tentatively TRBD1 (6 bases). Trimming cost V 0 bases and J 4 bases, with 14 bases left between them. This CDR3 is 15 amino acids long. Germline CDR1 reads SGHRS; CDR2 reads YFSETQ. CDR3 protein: CASSLVQGIFYEQYF. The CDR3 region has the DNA TGCGCCAGCAGCTTGGTGCAGGGGATATTTTACGAGCAGTACTTC.

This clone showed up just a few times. The CDR3 nucleotides are TGTGCCACCGACAGCGTTGGCACCGGGGAGCTGTTTTTT. It is translated as CATDSVGTGELFF. This chain uses TRBV24-1 with TRBJ2-2; tentatively, D is TRBD1 (5 bases). This CDR3 contains 13 residues. In germline, CDR1 is KGHDR, CDR2 SFDVKD. The V and J ends lost 9 bases and 4 bases respectively, with 11 bases between them.

CDR3 sequence reads: CASSLLSGTNYEQYF. CDR3 nucleotide sequence: TGTGCCAGCAGCTTGTTATCCGGGACAAACTACGAGCAGTACTTC. The V call is TRBV11-2, the J call TRBJ2-7; a weak D match, TRBD1 (6 bases). Germline V gene data show CDR1 as SGHAT and CDR2 as FQNNGV. The CDR3 is 15 residues long. V shed 3 bases and J shed 3 bases, with 15 bases lying between them.

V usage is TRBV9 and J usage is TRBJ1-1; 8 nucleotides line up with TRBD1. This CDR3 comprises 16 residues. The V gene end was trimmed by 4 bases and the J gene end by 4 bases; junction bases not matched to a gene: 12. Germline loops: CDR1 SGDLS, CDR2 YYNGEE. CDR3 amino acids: CASSPVQGAFGTEAFF. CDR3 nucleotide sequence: TGTGCCAGCAGCCCCGTCCAGGGGGCGTTCGGCACTGAAGCTTTCTTT.

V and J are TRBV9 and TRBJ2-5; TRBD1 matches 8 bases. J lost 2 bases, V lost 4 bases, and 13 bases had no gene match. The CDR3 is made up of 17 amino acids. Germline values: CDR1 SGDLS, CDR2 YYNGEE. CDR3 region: CASSPRTGLGGQETQYF. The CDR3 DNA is TGTGCCAGCAGCCCCCGGACAGGGCTGGGGGGACAAGAGACCCAGTACTTC.

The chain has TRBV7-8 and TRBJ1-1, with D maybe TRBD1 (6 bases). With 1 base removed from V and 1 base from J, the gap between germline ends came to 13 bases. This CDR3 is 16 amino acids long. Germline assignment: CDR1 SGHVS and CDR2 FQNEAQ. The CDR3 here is CASSLGSGARNTEAFF. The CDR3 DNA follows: TGTGCCAGCAGCTTAGGGTCAGGGGCACGGAACACTGAAGCTTTCTTT. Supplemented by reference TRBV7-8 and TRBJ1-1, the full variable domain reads GAGVSQSPRYKVAKRGQDVALRCDPISGHVSLFWYQQALGQGPEFLTYFQNEAQLDKSGLPSDRFFAERPEGSVSTLKIQRTQQEDSAVYLCASSLGSGARNTEAFFGQGTRLTVV.

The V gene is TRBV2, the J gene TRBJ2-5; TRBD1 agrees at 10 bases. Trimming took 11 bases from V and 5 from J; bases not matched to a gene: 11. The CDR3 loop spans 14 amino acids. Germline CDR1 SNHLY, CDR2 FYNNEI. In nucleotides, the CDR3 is TGTGCCGGCCTCCGGGACAGGGGCCGGGAGACCCAGTACTTC. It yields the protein CAGLRDRGRETQYF. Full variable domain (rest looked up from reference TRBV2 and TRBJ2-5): EPEVTQTPSHQVTQMGQEVILRCVPISNHLYFYWYRQILGQKVEFLVSFYNNEISEKSEIFDDQFSVERPDGSNFTLKIRSTKLEDSAMYFCAGLRDRGRETQYFGPGTRLLVL.

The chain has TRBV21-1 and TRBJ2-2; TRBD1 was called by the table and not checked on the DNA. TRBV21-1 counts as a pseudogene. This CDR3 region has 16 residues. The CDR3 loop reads CASSTQFRGDTGELFF. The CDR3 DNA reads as TGTGCCAGCAGCACCCAATTCAGGGGGGATACCGGGGAGCTGTTTTTT.

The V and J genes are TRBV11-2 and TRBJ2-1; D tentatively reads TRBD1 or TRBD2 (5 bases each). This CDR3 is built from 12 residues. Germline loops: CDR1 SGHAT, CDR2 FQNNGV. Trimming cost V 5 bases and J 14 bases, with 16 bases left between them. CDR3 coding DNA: TGTGCCAGCAGCCAAGAGGGGTTTTGGGAGTTCTTC. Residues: CASSQEGFWEFF.

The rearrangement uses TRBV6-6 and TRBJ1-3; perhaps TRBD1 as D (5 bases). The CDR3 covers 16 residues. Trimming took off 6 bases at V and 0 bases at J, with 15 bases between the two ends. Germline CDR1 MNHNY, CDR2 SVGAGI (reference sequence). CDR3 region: CASRGTGTVSGNTIYF. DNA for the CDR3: TGTGCCAGCAGAGGAACCGGGACGGTCTCTGGAAACACCATATATTTT.

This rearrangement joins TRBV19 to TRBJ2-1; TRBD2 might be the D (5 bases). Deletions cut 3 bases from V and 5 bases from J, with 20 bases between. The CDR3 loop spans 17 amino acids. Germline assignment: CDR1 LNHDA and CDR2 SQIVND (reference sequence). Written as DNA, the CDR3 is TGTGCCAGTAGTATTCTAGGGTGGCGGCTAGCAAACAATGAGCAGTTCTTC. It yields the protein CASSILGWRLANNEQFF. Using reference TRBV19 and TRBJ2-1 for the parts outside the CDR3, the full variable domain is DGGITQSPKYLFRKEGQNVTLSCEQNLNHDAMYWYRQDPGQGLRLIYYSQIVNDFQKGDIAEGYSVSREKKESFPLTVTSAQKNPTAFYLCASSILGWRLANNEQFFGPGTRLTVL.

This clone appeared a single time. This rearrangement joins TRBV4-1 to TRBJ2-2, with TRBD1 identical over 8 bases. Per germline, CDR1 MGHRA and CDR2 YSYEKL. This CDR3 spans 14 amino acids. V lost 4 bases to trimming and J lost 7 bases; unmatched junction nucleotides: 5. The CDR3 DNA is TGCGCCAGCAGCCTACAGGGGGGCATCGGGGAGCTGTTTTTT. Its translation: CASSLQGGIGELFF.

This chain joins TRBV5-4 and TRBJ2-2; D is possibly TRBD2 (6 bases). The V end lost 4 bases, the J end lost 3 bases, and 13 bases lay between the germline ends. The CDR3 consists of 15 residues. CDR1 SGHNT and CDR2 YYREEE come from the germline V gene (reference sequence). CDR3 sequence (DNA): TGTGCCAGCAGCGGGGGACTGATACACACCGGGGAGCTGTTTTTT. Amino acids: CASSGGLIHTGELFF.

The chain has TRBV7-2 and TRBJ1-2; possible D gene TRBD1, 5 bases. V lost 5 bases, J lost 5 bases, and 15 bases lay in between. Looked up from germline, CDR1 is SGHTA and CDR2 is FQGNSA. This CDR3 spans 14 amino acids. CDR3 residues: CASSIGTDGYGYTF. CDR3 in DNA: TGTGCCAGCAGCATAGGGACGGACGGTTATGGCTACACCTTC.

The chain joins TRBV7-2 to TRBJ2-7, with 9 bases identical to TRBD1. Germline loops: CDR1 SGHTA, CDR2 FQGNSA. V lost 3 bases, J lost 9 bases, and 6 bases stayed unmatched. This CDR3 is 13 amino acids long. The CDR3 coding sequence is TGTGCCAGCAGCTTTACAACACAGGGGGCGCAGTACTTC. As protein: CASSFTTQGAQYF.

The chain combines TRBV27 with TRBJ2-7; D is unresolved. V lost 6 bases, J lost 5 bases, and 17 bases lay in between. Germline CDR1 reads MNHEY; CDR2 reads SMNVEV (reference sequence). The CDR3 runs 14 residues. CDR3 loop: CASSFLGRSDEQYF. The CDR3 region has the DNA TGTGCCAGCAGCTTCCTGGGTAGGAGTGACGAGCAGTACTTC.

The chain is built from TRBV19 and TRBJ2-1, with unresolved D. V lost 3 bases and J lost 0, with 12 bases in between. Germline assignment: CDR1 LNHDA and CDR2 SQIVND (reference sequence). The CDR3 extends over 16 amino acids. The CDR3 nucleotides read TGTGCCAGTAGTATCTTTACAATGAGCTCCTACAATGAGCAGTTCTTC. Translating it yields CASSIFTMSSYNEQFF.

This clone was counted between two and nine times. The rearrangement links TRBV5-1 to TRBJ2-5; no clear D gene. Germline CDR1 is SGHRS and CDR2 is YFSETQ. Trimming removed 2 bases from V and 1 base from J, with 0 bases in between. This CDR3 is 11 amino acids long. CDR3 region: CASSFQETQYF. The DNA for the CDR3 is TGCGCCAGCAGCTTCCAAGAGACCCAGTACTTC.

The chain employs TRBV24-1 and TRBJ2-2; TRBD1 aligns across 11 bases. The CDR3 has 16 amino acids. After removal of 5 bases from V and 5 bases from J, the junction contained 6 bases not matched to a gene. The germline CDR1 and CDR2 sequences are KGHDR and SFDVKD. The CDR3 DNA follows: TGTGCCACCAGTGCCCTGGGGACAGGGGGGACCGGGGAGCTGTTTTTT. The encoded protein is CATSALGTGGTGELFF.

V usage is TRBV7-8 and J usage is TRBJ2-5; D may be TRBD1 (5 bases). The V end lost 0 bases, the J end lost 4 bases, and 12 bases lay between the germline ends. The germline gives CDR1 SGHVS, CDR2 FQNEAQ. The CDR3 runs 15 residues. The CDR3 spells CASSLARVRGETQYF. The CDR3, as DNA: TGTGCCAGCAGCTTAGCAAGGGTTAGGGGAGAGACCCAGTACTTC. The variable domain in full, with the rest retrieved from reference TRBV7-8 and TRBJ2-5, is GAGVSQSPRYKVAKRGQDVALRCDPISGHVSLFWYQQALGQGPEFLTYFQNEAQLDKSGLPSDRFFAERPEGSVSTLKIQRTQQEDSAVYLCASSLARVRGETQYFGPGTRLLVL.

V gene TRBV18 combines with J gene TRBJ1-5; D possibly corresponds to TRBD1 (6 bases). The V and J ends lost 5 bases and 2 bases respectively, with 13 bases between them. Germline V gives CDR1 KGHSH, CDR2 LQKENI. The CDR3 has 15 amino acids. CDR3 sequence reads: CASSSQGLGNQPQHF. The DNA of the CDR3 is TGTGCCAGCTCAAGTCAGGGGCTGGGCAATCAGCCCCAGCATTTT.

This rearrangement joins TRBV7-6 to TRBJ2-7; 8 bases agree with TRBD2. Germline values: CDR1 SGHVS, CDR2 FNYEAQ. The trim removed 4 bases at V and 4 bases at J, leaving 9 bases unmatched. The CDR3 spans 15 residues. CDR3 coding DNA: TGTGCCAGCAGCTCGGGCGGGGGGACCCTTTACGAGCAGTACTTC. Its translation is CASSSGGGTLYEQYF.

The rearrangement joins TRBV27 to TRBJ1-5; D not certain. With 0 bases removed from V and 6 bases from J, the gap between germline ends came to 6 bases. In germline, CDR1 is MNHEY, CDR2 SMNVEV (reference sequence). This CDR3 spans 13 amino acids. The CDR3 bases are TGTGCCAGCAGTTTATCAAGTCGTCAGCCCCAGCATTTT. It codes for CASSLSSRQPQHF.

CDR3 sequence: CASSTGTVTEAFF. The CDR3 region has the DNA TGTGCCAGCAGCACCGGGACAGTCACTGAAGCTTTCTTT. This chain connects TRBV7-9 to TRBJ1-1; 7 positions agree with TRBD1. V dropped 5 bases and J dropped 4; count of bases not matched to a gene: 4. Germline V gene sequence: CDR1 SEHNR, CDR2 FQNEAQ (reference sequence). This CDR3 comprises 13 residues.

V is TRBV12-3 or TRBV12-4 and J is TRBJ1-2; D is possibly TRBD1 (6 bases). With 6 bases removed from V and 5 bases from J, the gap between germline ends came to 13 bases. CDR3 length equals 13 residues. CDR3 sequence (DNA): TGTGCCAGCAGCTTGGGACAAACTTATGGCTACACCTTC. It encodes CASSLGQTYGYTF.